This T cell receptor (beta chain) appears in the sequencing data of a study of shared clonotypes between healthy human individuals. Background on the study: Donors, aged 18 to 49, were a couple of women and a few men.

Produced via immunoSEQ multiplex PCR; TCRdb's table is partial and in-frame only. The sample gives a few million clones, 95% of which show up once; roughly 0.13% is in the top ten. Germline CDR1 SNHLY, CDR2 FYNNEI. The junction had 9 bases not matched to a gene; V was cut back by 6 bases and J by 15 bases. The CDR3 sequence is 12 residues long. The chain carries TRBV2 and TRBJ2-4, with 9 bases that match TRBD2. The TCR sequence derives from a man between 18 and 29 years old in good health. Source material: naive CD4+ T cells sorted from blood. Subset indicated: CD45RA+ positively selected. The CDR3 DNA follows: TGTGCCAGCAGGGGAGTAGCGGGAGCCTCGTACTTC. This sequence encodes CASRGVAGASYF.